This T cell receptor beta chain derives from a study of cytomegalovirus exposure and HLA in healthy donors. Primers included in the PCR were 60 Vbeta and 13 Jbeta primers. Profiling relied on immunoSEQ multiplex PCR, and the TCRdb table lists in-frame clones only, not all of them. This sample yields approximately 220,000 clones, of which 75% to 80% are seen a single time; 1.5% to 2% belongs to the top ten. The CDR3 has 16 amino acids. Trimming shortened V by 8 bases and J by 5 bases, and 25 bases separated the two germline ends. This TCR came from a man younger than 30 in good health and CMV-seronegative. The rearrangement links TRBV23-1 to TRBJ2-7, with D perhaps matching TRBD2 (5 bases). TRBV23-1 is sorted into the ORF group, with uncertain function. Sequencing input: PBMCs. The CDR3 protein is CASPEDGNNQEDEQYF. CDR3 nucleotides: TGCGCCAGCCCCGAGGATGGTAACAACCAGGAGGACGAGCAGTACTTC.